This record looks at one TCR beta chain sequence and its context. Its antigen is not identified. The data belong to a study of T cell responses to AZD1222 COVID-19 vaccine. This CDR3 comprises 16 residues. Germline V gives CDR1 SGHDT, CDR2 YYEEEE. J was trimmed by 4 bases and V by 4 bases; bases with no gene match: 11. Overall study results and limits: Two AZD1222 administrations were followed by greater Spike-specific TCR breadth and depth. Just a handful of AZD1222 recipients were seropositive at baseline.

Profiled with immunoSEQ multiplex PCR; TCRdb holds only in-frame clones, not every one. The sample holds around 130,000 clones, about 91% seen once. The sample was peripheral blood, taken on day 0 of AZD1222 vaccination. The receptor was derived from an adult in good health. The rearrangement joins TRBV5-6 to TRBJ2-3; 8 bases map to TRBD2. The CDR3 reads CASSLRGGQRSDTQYF. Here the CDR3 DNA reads TGTGCCAGCAGCCTACGGGGGGGTCAAAGGTCAGATACGCAGTATTTT.